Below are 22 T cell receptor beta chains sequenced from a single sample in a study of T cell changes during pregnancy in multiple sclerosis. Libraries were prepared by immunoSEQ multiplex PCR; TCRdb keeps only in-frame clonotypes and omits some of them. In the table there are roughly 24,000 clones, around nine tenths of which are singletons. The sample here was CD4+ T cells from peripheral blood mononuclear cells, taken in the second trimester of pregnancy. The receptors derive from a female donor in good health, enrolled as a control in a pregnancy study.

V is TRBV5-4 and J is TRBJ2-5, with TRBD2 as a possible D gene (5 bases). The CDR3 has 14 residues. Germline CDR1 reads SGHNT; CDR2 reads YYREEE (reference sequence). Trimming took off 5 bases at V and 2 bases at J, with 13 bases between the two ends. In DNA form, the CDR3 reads TGTGCCAGCAGTCACGCTAGCTTACAAGAGACCCAGTACTTC. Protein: CASSHASLQETQYF.

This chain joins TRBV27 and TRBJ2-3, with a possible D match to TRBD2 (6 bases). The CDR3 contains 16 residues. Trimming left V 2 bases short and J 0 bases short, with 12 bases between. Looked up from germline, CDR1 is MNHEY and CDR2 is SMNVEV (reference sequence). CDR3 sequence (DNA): TGTGCCAGCAGTTTACGTGGGCGGGGAAGCACAGATACGCAGTATTTT. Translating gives CASSLRGRGSTDTQYF.

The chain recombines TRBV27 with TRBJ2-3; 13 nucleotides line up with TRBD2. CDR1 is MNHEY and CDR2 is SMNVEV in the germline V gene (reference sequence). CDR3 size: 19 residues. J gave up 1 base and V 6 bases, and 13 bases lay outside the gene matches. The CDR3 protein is CASRRTSGRTVRGTDTQYF. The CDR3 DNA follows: TGTGCCAGCAGACGGACTAGCGGGAGAACGGTGAGGGGCACAGATACGCAGTATTTT.

The CDR3 nucleotides are TGCGCCAGCAGCTTGGGGCACCCGAACACTGAAGCTTTCTTT. Amino acid sequence: CASSLGHPNTEAFF. The chain joins TRBV5-1 to TRBJ1-1; D gene unclear. The CDR3 is 14 amino acids. The germline V gene encodes CDR1 SGHRS and CDR2 YFSETQ. V was shortened by 0 bases and J by 1 base, with 7 bases between the two germline ends.

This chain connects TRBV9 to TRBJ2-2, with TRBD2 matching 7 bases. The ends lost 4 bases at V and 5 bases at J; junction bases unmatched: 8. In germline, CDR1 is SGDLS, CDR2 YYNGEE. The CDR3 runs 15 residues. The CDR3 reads CASSFSGWETGELFF. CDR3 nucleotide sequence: TGTGCCAGCAGCTTTAGCGGGTGGGAAACCGGGGAGCTGTTTTTT.

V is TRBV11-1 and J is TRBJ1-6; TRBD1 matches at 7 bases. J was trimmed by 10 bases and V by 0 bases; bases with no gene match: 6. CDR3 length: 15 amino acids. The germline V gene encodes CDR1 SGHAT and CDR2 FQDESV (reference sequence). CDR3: CASSLAPGGHSPLHF. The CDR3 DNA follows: TGTGCCAGCAGCTTAGCCCCAGGGGGGCACTCACCCCTCCACTTT.

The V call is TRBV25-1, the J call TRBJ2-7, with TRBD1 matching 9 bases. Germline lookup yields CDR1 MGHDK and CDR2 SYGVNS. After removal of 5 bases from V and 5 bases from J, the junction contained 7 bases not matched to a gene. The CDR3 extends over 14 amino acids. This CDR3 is CASSSPGQGNEQYF. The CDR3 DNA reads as TGTGCCAGCAGTTCCCCGGGACAGGGAAACGAGCAGTACTTC.

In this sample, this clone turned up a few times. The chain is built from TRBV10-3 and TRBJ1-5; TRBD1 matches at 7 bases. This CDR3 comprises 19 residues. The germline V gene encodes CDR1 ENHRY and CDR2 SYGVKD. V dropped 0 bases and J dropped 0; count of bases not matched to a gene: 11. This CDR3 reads CAISESDLRTGHSNQPQHF. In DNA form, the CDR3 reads TGTGCCATCAGTGAGTCAGATTTACGGACAGGACATAGCAATCAGCCCCAGCATTTT.

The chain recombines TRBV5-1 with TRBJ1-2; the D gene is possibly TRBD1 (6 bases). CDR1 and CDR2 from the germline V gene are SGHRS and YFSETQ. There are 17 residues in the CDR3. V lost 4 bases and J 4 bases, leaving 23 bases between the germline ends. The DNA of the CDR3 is TGCGCCAGCAGCACCTCCGGTGGGGACAAACCTTTCTATGGCTACACCTTC. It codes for CASSTSGGDKPFYGYTF. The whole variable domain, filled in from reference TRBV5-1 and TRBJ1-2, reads KAGVTQTPRYLIKTRGQQVTLSCSPISGHRSVSWYQQTPGQGLQFLFEYFSETQRNKGNFPGRFSGRQFSNSRSEMNVSTLELGDSALYLCASSTSGGDKPFYGYTFGSGTRLTVV.

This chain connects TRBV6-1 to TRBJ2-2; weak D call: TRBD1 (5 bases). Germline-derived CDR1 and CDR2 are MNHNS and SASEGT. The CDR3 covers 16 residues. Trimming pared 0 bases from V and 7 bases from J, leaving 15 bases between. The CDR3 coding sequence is TGTGCCAGCAGTGAAGCAGCAGGGCTTGTAGGCGGGGAGCTGTTTTTT. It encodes CASSEAAGLVGGELFF.

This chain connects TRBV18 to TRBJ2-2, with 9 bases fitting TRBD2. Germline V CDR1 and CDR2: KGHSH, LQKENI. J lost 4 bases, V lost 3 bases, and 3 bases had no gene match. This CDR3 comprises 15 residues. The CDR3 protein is CASSPTSGRTGELFF. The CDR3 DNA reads TGTGCCAGCTCACCGACTAGCGGACGCACCGGGGAGCTGTTTTTT.

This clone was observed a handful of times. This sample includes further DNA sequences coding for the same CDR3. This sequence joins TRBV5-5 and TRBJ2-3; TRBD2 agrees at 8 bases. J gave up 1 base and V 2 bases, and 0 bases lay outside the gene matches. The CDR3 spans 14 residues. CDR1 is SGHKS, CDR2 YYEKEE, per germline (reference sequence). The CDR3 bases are TGTGCCAGCAGCTTCGGGGGGGGCACAGATACGCAGTATTTT. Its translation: CASSFGGGTDTQYF.

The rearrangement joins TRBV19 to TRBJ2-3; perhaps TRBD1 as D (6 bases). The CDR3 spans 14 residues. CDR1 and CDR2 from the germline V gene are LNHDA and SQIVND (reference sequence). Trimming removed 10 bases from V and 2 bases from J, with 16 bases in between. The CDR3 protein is CATAWTVPTDTQYF. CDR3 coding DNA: TGTGCCACCGCCTGGACAGTTCCCACAGATACGCAGTATTTT.

The CDR3 is CASSGGSGPRNYGYTF. CDR3 nucleotide sequence: TGTGCCAGCAGTGGCGGATCAGGGCCCCGTAACTATGGCTACACCTTC. The rearrangement links TRBV6-1 to TRBJ1-2; a weak D match, TRBD1 (5 bases). Germline V gene data show CDR1 as MNHNS and CDR2 as SASEGT. The V and J ends lost 4 bases and 1 base respectively, with 16 bases between them. The CDR3 extends over 16 amino acids.

This CDR3 is CASSYRDRGDYEQYF. CDR3 sequence (DNA): TGTGCCAGCAGTTACAGGGACAGGGGGGACTACGAGCAGTACTTC. This chain joins TRBV6-6 and TRBJ2-7; TRBD1 matches at 11 bases. The V segment lost 2 bases and the J segment 3 bases; nucleotides outside the gene matches: 3. The CDR3 contains 15 residues. Per germline, CDR1 MNHNY and CDR2 SVGAGI (reference sequence).

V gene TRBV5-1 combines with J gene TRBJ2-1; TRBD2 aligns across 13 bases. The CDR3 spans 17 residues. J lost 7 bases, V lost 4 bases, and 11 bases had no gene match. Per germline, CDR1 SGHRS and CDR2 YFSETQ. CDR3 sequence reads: CASSPRTSGSGSNEQFF. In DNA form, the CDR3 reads TGCGCCAGCAGCCCCCGGACTAGCGGGAGCGGGAGTAATGAGCAGTTCTTC.

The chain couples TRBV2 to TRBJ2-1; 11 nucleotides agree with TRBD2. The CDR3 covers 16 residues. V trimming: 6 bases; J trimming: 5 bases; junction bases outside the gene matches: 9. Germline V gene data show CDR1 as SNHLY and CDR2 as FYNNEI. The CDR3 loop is CASSLLSGRGDNEQFF. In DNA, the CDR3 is TGTGCCAGCAGCCTGCTTAGCGGGAGGGGCGACAATGAGCAGTTCTTC.

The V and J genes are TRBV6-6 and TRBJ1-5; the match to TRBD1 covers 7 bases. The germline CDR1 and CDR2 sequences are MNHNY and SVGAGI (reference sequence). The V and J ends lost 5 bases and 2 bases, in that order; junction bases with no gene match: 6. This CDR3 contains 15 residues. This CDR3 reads CASSDGTAGNQPQHF. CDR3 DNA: TGTGCCAGCAGTGACGGGACAGCTGGCAATCAGCCCCAGCATTTT.

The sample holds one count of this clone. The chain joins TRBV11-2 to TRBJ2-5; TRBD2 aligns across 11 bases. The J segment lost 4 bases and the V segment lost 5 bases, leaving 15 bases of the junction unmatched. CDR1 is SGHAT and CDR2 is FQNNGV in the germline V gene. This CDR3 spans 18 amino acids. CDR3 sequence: CASSLIGVAGGVTETQYF. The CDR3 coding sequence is TGTGCCAGCAGCCTAATCGGGGTAGCGGGGGGGGTGACAGAGACCCAGTACTTC.

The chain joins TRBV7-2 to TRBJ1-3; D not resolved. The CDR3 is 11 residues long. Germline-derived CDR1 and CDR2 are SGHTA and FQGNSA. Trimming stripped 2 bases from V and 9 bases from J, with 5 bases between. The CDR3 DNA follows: TGTGCCAGCAGCTTATTGAGCACCATATATTTT. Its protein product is CASSLLSTIYF. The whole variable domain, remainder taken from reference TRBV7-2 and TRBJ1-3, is GAGVSQSPSNKVTEKGKDVELRCDPISGHTALYWYRQSLGQGLEFLIYFQGNSAPDKSGLPSDRFSAERTGGSVSTLTIQRTQQEDSAVYLCASSLLSTIYFGEGSWLTVV.

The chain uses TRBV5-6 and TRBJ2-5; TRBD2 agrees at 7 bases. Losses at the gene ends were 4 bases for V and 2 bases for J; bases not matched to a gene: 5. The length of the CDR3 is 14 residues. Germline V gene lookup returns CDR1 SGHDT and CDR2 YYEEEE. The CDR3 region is CASSRAGFQETQYF. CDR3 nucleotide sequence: TGTGCCAGCAGCAGAGCGGGGTTTCAAGAGACCCAGTACTTC.

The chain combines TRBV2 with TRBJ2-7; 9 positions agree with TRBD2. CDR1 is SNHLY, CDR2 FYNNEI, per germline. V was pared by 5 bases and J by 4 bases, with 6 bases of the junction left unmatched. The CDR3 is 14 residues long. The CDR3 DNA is TGTGCCAGCAGTAATAGCGGGAGTTTGTACGAGCAGTACTTC. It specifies CASSNSGSLYEQYF. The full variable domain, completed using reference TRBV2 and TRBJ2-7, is EPEVTQTPSHQVTQMGQEVILRCVPISNHLYFYWYRQILGQKVEFLVSFYNNEISEKSEIFDDQFSVERPDGSNFTLKIRSTKLEDSAMYFCASSNSGSLYEQYFGPGTRLTVT.